This T cell receptor beta chain was recovered during a study of response to subunit inactivated influenza vaccine. One entry per CDR3 protein results from TCRdb running MiXCR on the RT-PCR reads. This table has hundreds of thousands of distinct CDR3 sequences, about 10% appearing once. V trimming: 5 bases; J trimming: 7 bases; junction bases outside the gene matches: 10. CDR1 and CDR2 from the germline V gene are SGHRS and YFSETQ. The CDR3 totals 14 residues. These same records also appear under a second study, on T cells expressing NK-cell markers. From that second work: Template switching by 5'RACE with UMIs generated the TCR beta cDNA. Similarly, these clonotypes led the CD3+CD56-NKG2C+ fraction as well in a handful of donors.

The TCR originated in a man aged 45-65 years who received an inactivated influenza vaccine. This specimen was PBMCs from blood, taken on the day of vaccination. The chain joins TRBV5-1 to TRBJ2-7; 9 positions agree with TRBD1. CDR3 in amino acids: CASRYWTGAGEQYF. The CDR3 DNA reads TGCGCCAGCAGGTATTGGACAGGGGCAGGAGAGCAGTACTTC.